These T cell receptor beta chains were read from a single sample in a study of shared clonotypes between healthy human individuals. Repertoires were generated with immunoSEQ multiplex PCR, while TCRdb's copy carries only in-frame clones and drops some. The repertoire holds a few hundred thousand clones, 87% seen once, with around 15% in the top ten. The sequenced sample consisted of memory CD8+ T cells sorted from blood. Every receptor here comes from a man between 18 and 35 years old in good health. CDR3s include the opening cysteine and the closing phenylalanine or tryptophan. Each record gives: D gene, J gene, clone size, V gene, CDR3 DNA, CDR3 protein. A D gene is named only where the DNA matches it firmly. Size is stated for part of the rows, as once, few or many counts, or as a class when the clone is expanded.

>TRBD2|TRBJ2-7|once|TRBV7-2
TGTGCCAGCAGCTTAATCGCTAGCGGAAACTACGAGCAGTACTTC
CASSLIASGNYEQYF
>TRBD2|TRBJ2-5|-|TRBV27
TGTGCCAGCAGTTTAAGTCGATCGGCGGGGGAGGAGACCCAGTACTTC
CASSLSRSAGEETQYF
>-|TRBJ1-3|-|TRBV6-1
TGTGCCAGCAGTGAAGCATGGGGGGCTGGAAACACCATATATTTT
CASSEAWGAGNTIYF
>-|TRBJ2-3|once|TRBV28
TGTGCCAGCAGTTCGGTTAGCACAGATACGCAGTATTTT
CASSSVSTDTQYF
>-|TRBJ2-7|-|TRBV27
TGTGCCAGCAGTTATCGGGGCCTGGGGGGCTACGAGCAGTACTTC
CASSYRGLGGYEQYF
>-|TRBJ1-3|many|TRBV4-1
TGCGCCAGCAGCCAAGAAGGGGAACACAACACCATATATTTT
CASSQEGEHNTIYF
>-|TRBJ1-5|once|TRBV10-3
TGTGCCATCAGTGGGTCTCAAGATAGCAATCAGCCCCAGCATTTT
CAISGSQDSNQPQHF
>TRBD1|TRBJ1-5|-|TRBV27
TGTGCCAGCAGTTTCGACAGGGGTCAGCCCCAGCATTTT
CASSFDRGQPQHF
>-|TRBJ2-5|-|TRBV7-9
TGTGCCAGCAGCACCCCCTCGCAGCGCGGGGAGACCCAGTACTTC
CASSTPSQRGETQYF
>TRBD1|TRBJ2-7|-|TRBV6-6
TGTGCCAGCAGTTACTTACAGGGGATAGGCGACGAGCAGTACTTC
CASSYLQGIGDEQYF
>-|TRBJ1-2|-|TRBV5-5
TGTGCCAGCAGCTTGGTGGTGGACTATGGCTACACCTTC
CASSLVVDYGYTF
>-|TRBJ2-2|-|TRBV30
TGTGCCTGGGGTGCTGGCGGGGAGCTGTTTTTT
CAWGAGGELFF
>-|TRBJ2-1|-|TRBV28
TGTGCCACCTGCGCCTCGGCAGTATTCAATGAGCAGTTCTTC
CATCASAVFNEQFF
>TRBD1|TRBJ1-1|-|TRBV7-3
TGTGCCAGCAGCTCGGGACAGGGGCCGAACACTGAAGCTTTCTTT
CASSSGQGPNTEAFF
>-|TRBJ1-2|-|TRBV5-6
TGTGCCAGCAGCTTATCGGGAGGCGCCTCAGGAAGGGGCTACACCTTC
CASSLSGGASGRGYTF
>-|TRBJ2-2|-|TRBV27
TGTGCCAGCAGTTGGGTCTCGGATTACACCGGGGAGCTGTTTTTT
CASSWVSDYTGELFF
>-|TRBJ2-7|-|TRBV4-1
TGCGCCAGCAGCCAAGCAGGGGCAGCTTCCTACGAGCAGTACTTC
CASSQAGAASYEQYF
>-|TRBJ1-5|-|TRBV28
TGTGCCAGCAGCCCCATGGGGCAGCCCCAGCATTTT
CASSPMGQPQHF
>-|TRBJ1-4|-|TRBV5-8
TGTGCCAGCAGCTTTACAGGAACTAATGAAAAACTGTTTTTT
CASSFTGTNEKLFF
>-|TRBJ1-2|-|TRBV28
TGTGCCAGCAAACTACAGGACTACTATGGCTACACCTTC
CASKLQDYYGYTF
>-|TRBJ2-2|-|TRBV27
TGTGCCAGCAGTTTCATGAGCACCGGGGAGCTGTTTTTT
CASSFMSTGELFF
>-|TRBJ1-1|-|TRBV29-1
TGCAGCGTTGAAAGCCCGGGAGAGCGGACTGAAGCTTTCTTT
CSVESPGERTEAFF
>-|TRBJ1-2|-|TRBV6-6
TGTGCCAGCACCCCAGACCCCGGGACCGCTTCCTATGGCTACACCTTC
CASTPDPGTASYGYTF
>-|TRBJ1-4|-|TRBV29-1
TGCAGCGTTGCCCAGGGTATCTATGAAAAACTGTTTTTT
CSVAQGIYEKLFF
>TRBD1|TRBJ2-1|-|TRBV5-1
TGCGCCAGCAGGAAGACAGGGGTGGATTACAATGAGCAGTTCTTC
CASRKTGVDYNEQFF
>TRBD1|TRBJ1-1|-|TRBV2
TGTGCCAGCCGGAAATCAGGGGGCTCGTTGGACACTGAAGCTTTCTTT
CASRKSGGSLDTEAFF
>-|TRBJ2-5|-|TRBV5-1
TGCGCCAGCTCGTGGCTAGAACAAGAGACCCAGTACTTC
CASSWLEQETQYF
>-|TRBJ2-3|-|TRBV27
TGTGCCAGCAGGCCCCTAGCGTTCACAGATACGCAGTATTTT
CASRPLAFTDTQYF
>-|TRBJ1-2|-|TRBV4-3
TGCGCCAGCAGCTCAAGATGGTTCCGGGGCTACACCTTC
CASSSRWFRGYTF
>-|TRBJ2-7|-|TRBV4-3
TGCGCCAGCAGCCAAGAGGAAAGTGTCCACTCCTACGAGCAGTACTTC
CASSQEESVHSYEQYF
>TRBD2|TRBJ2-7|-|TRBV4-1
TGCGCCAGCAGCCTCCGGACTAGCGGTTCCTACGAGCAGTACTTC
CASSLRTSGSYEQYF
>-|TRBJ1-2|once|TRBV9
TGTGCCAGCAGCGTAGCTGGACTATTCTATGGCTACACCTTC
CASSVAGLFYGYTF
>-|TRBJ2-5|-|TRBV7-9
TGTGCCAGCAGCCAAGGCGGTGGCGGTCAAGAGACCCAGTACTTC
CASSQGGGGQETQYF
>TRBD2|TRBJ2-1|-|TRBV28
TGTGCCAGCAGTTTTCCCTCTAGCGGGGCGACCTACAATGAGCAGTTCTTC
CASSFPSSGATYNEQFF
>TRBD1|TRBJ2-4|-|TRBV6-5
TGTGCCAGCAGTTACCTGACAGGGGCCAAAAACATTCAGTACTTC
CASSYLTGAKNIQYF
>TRBD1|TRBJ1-5|few|TRBV10-1
TGCGCCAGCCGGGACAGGGTGGCTAGCAACCATCAGCCCCAGCATTTT
CASRDRVASNHQPQHF
>TRBD1|TRBJ2-7|-|TRBV28
TGTGCCAGCAGTTTAGACAGGGGGTACAACGAGCAGTACTTC
CASSLDRGYNEQYF
>-|TRBJ2-5|-|TRBV7-9
TGTGCCAGCAGCTTAGCCGCGTACCAAGAGACCCAGTACTTC
CASSLAAYQETQYF
>-|TRBJ2-7|-|TRBV10-3
TGTGCCATCAGTGGGACAAACTACGAGCAGTACTTC
CAISGTNYEQYF
>-|TRBJ1-6|-|TRBV5-6
TGTGCCAGCAGTTTAACAGGGCTTTATAATTCACCCCTCCACTTT
CASSLTGLYNSPLHF
>-|TRBJ2-7|-|TRBV7-8
TGTGCCAGCAGCCCTACAAGCTCTAGCTTCGGGGAGCAGTACTTC
CASSPTSSSFGEQYF
>-|TRBJ1-1|-|TRBV29-1
TGCAGCGTTGATGGGACACTGAACACTGAAGCTTTCTTT
CSVDGTLNTEAFF
>-|TRBJ2-7|-|TRBV11-2
TGTGCCAGCAGCTTAGTTCCAGCCTACGAGCAGTACTTC
CASSLVPAYEQYF
>-|TRBJ1-2|-|TRBV9
TGTGCCAGCAGCGTAGATAAGGGTTCTAACTATGGCTACACCTTC
CASSVDKGSNYGYTF
>-|TRBJ1-1|-|TRBV29-1
TGCAGCGTTGTACCGGGGCCAGCTTTCTTT
CSVVPGPAFF